These 21 T cell receptor beta chains share one sample of origin, sequenced in a study of T cell responses to AZD1222 COVID-19 vaccine. This table comes from immunoSEQ multiplex PCR, and its TCRdb copy is limited to in-frame clones, with some not included. In the table there are fewer than 200,000 clones, roughly 90% of which are singletons. The sequenced sample was peripheral blood, obtained 28 days after the second AZD1222 dose. These receptors all stem from an adult who received the AZD1222 COVID-19 vaccine.

The genes are TRBV3-1 (or the pseudogene TRBV3-2) and TRBJ1-2; a weak D match, TRBD1 (6 bases). Germline V gene data show CDR1 as LGHDT and CDR2 as YNNKEL (reference sequence). The CDR3 is 14 amino acids. Deletions cut 6 bases from V and 5 bases from J, with 16 bases between. The CDR3 region is CASRSIQGGYGYTF. The CDR3, as DNA: TGTGCCAGCAGAAGTATACAGGGCGGGTATGGCTACACCTTC.

The gene calls are TRBV19 and TRBJ1-2; 7 bases agree with TRBD1. CDR1 is LNHDA and CDR2 is SQIVND in the germline V gene (reference sequence). The CDR3 totals 14 residues. Trimming cost V 7 bases and J 1 base; bases outside gene matches: 6. CDR3 protein: CASTNRQGNYGYTF. As DNA, the CDR3 is TGTGCCAGTACTAATCGACAGGGTAACTATGGCTACACCTTC. The full variable domain, its missing parts supplied by reference TRBV19 and TRBJ1-2, is DGGITQSPKYLFRKEGQNVTLSCEQNLNHDAMYWYRQDPGQGLRLIYYSQIVNDFQKGDIAEGYSVSREKKESFPLTVTSAQKNPTAFYLCASTNRQGNYGYTFGSGTRLTVV.

This clone was seen more than once but under ten times. The CDR3 DNA is TGTGCCAGCAGCACGAGCTCCGGGACGGGGAATTCACCCCTCCACTTT. Translated: CASSTSSGTGNSPLHF. This rearrangement joins TRBV7-9 to TRBJ1-6; tentatively, D is TRBD1 (5 bases). The V end was cut by 5 bases, the J end by 7 bases, with 18 bases between. Germline CDR1 and CDR2: SEHNR and FQNEAQ (reference sequence). This CDR3 is 16 amino acids long.

The gene calls are TRBV7-2 and TRBJ2-1; unclear D gene. Deletions cut 2 bases from V and 0 bases from J, with 5 bases between. This CDR3 comprises 14 residues. The germline V gene encodes CDR1 SGHTA and CDR2 FQGNSA. CDR3 nucleotides: TGTGCCAGCAGCTTATACCTCTCCTACAATGAGCAGTTCTTC. Protein product: CASSLYLSYNEQFF.

The chain recombines TRBV3-1 (or the pseudogene TRBV3-2) with TRBJ2-1; D might be TRBD2 (5 bases). From germline, CDR1 is LGHDT and CDR2 YNNKEL (reference sequence). V was pared by 8 bases and J by 0 bases, with 14 bases between. The CDR3 contains 15 residues. CDR3: CASSRESSSYNEQFF. The CDR3 DNA follows: TGTGCCAGCTCCCGGGAATCAAGCTCCTACAATGAGCAGTTCTTC.

This clone appeared once. The rearrangement joins TRBV7-2 to TRBJ1-2; D uncertain. The germline V and J ends were trimmed by 0 bases and 4 bases, with 12 bases remaining between them. Germline-derived CDR1 and CDR2 are SGHTA and FQGNSA. The CDR3 length is 15 residues. CDR3 residues: CASSLAGIELYGYTF. DNA for the CDR3: TGTGCCAGCAGCTTAGCGGGTATAGAACTCTATGGCTACACCTTC.

CDR3 coding DNA: TGTGCCATCAGTGGCCGGGTCGGCACTGAAGCTTTCTTT. Encoded protein: CAISGRVGTEAFF. The J gene is TRBJ1-1, the V gene TRBV10-3; D is unclear. The V gene lost 4 bases and the J gene lost 4 bases, with 10 bases spanning the gap. CDR1 and CDR2 (germline): ENHRY, SYGVKD. The CDR3 is 13 amino acids.

This chain joins TRBV4-3 and TRBJ2-3; 7 nucleotides line up with TRBD1. The junction had 4 bases not matched to a gene; V was cut back by 4 bases and J by 6 bases. Per germline, CDR1 LGHNA and CDR2 YSLEER. The CDR3 length is 13 residues. CDR3 sequence: CASSLGTADTQYF. The CDR3 DNA is TGCGCCAGCAGCCTCGGGACAGCGGATACGCAGTATTTT.

This chain links TRBV3-1 (or the pseudogene TRBV3-2) with TRBJ2-4; D may be TRBD2 (6 bases). The CDR3 sequence is 15 residues long. Per the germline V gene, CDR1 is LGHDT and CDR2 is YNNKEL (reference sequence). Deletions cut 0 bases from V and 9 bases from J, with 15 bases between. In nucleotides, the CDR3 is TGTGCCAGCAGCCAAGAGTTCGCCCACGGGAGCATTCAGTACTTC. Its translation: CASSQEFAHGSIQYF.

This rearrangement joins TRBV29-1 to TRBJ2-7; D may match TRBD1 or TRBD2 (5 bases each). Per germline, CDR1 SQVTM and CDR2 ANQGSEA. The V gene lost 7 bases and the J gene lost 4 bases, with 14 bases spanning the gap. This CDR3 contains 12 residues. Here the CDR3 reads CSANRDGYEQYF. The CDR3 region has the DNA TGCAGCGCGAACCGGGACGGTTACGAGCAGTACTTC.

The chain couples TRBV9 to TRBJ2-3; 11 bases are shared with TRBD2. This CDR3 spans 16 amino acids. Germline-derived CDR1 and CDR2 are SGDLS and YYNGEE. V gave up 3 bases and J gave up 8 bases; unmatched junction bases: 11. The CDR3 spells CASSASGLAVYGTQYF. Here the CDR3 DNA reads TGTGCCAGCAGCGCCTCGGGACTAGCGGTTTACGGTACGCAGTATTTT.

The chain carries TRBV6-5 and TRBJ2-7; D is unresolved. Looked up from germline, CDR1 is MNHEY and CDR2 is SVGAGI. This CDR3 contains 13 residues. The V end lost 3 bases, the J end lost 3 bases, and 9 bases lay between the germline ends. CDR3 residues: CASSYQSYYEQYF. CDR3 DNA sequence: TGTGCCAGCAGTTATCAGTCCTACTACGAGCAGTACTTC.

The chain recombines TRBV4-2 with TRBJ1-2, with a tentative D call TRBD1 (5 bases). This CDR3 spans 15 amino acids. V was pared by 0 bases and J by 8 bases, with 16 bases between. In germline, CDR1 is LGHNA, CDR2 YNFKEQ. This CDR3 reads CASSQEFTGPGGYTF. CDR3 sequence (DNA): TGTGCCAGCAGCCAAGAATTTACAGGCCCGGGAGGCTACACCTTC.

The chain joins TRBV5-1 to TRBJ1-1; possibly TRBD1 for D (5 bases). V lost 5 bases and J 2 bases, leaving 10 bases between the germline ends. This CDR3 is 13 amino acids long. CDR1 and CDR2 from the germline V gene are SGHRS and YFSETQ. Here the CDR3 DNA reads TGCGCCAGCAGGGAACAGGTAAACACTGAAGCTTTCTTT. Protein sequence: CASREQVNTEAFF. Supplemented by reference TRBV5-1 and TRBJ1-1, the full variable domain reads KAGVTQTPRYLIKTRGQQVTLSCSPISGHRSVSWYQQTPGQGLQFLFEYFSETQRNKGNFPGRFSGRQFSNSRSEMNVSTLELGDSALYLCASREQVNTEAFFGQGTRLTVV.

The chain links TRBV19 to TRBJ1-5; D ambiguous. The length of the CDR3 is 13 residues. Germline V gene sequence: CDR1 LNHDA, CDR2 SQIVND (reference sequence). V lost 6 bases, J lost 3 bases, and 9 bases lay in between. The DNA for the CDR3 is TGTGCCAGTAGACCTGATGCCAATCAGCCCCAGCATTTT. This sequence encodes CASRPDANQPQHF.

The rearrangement joins TRBV5-4 to TRBJ2-5; possibly TRBD1 or TRBD2 for D (6 bases each). The germline gives CDR1 SGHNT, CDR2 YYREEE (reference sequence). CDR3 length: 14 residues. V lost 3 bases to trimming and J lost 6 bases, with 15 bases between them. CDR3 DNA: TGTGCCAGCAGCTCGAGGGGGGTTGGGCAGACCCAGTACTTC. This gives the protein CASSSRGVGQTQYF.

The rearrangement uses TRBV7-9 and TRBJ1-6; D call uncertain. V lost 3 bases and J 0 bases, leaving 6 bases between the germline ends. Germline CDR1 and CDR2: SEHNR and FQNEAQ (reference sequence). This CDR3 spans 15 amino acids. Here the CDR3 DNA reads TGTGCCAGCAGCTTTTATAGCTCCTATAATTCACCCCTCCACTTT. Translating gives CASSFYSSYNSPLHF.

The V call is TRBV27, the J call TRBJ1-1; 7 positions agree with TRBD1. The CDR3 length is 17 residues. Germline V gene data show CDR1 as MNHEY and CDR2 as SMNVEV (reference sequence). The junction had 13 bases not matched to a gene; V was cut back by 6 bases and J by 0 bases. The CDR3 reads CASRKGGAGYMNTEAFF. The CDR3 coding sequence is TGTGCCAGCAGGAAAGGGGGCGCAGGATACATGAACACTGAAGCTTTCTTT.

This chain connects TRBV11-2 to TRBJ1-2; D is perhaps TRBD1 (6 bases). Germline loops: CDR1 SGHAT, CDR2 FQNNGV. Trimming stripped 0 bases from V and 6 bases from J, with 14 bases between. The CDR3 loop spans 15 amino acids. CDR3 residues: CASSLDLQGGNGYTF. CDR3 nucleotide sequence: TGTGCCAGCAGCTTAGATCTACAGGGCGGAAATGGCTACACCTTC.

The rearrangement joins TRBV7-2 to TRBJ2-4, with D uncertain. Germline-derived CDR1 and CDR2 are SGHTA and FQGNSA. This CDR3 has 13 residues. The V end lost 10 bases, the J end lost 4 bases, and 14 bases lay between the germline ends. The CDR3 protein is CATPDKYKNIQYF. DNA for the CDR3: TGTGCCACCCCTGACAAATATAAAAACATTCAGTACTTC.

Notes on this clone: One junction end does not reproduce the germline sequence, and a read error may be involved. The V call is TRBV7-2, the J call TRBJ1-2; D is undetermined. The CDR3 is 13 amino acids. Germline V gene lookup returns CDR1 SGHTA and CDR2 FQGNSA. For the CDR3, the DNA is TGTGCCAGCACCTTAACCGCCGGCTATGGCTACACCTTC. Its protein is CASTLTAGYGYTF.